These T cell receptor beta chains were read from a single sample in a study of blood T cell repertoires in COVID-19. Clones were read by immunoSEQ multiplex PCR, and TCRdb kept only the in-frame ones, dropping some. The table includes under 250,000 clones, more than 75% detected once. Sequenced material: peripheral blood. The receptors were gathered from a woman aged 60 to 75 who had recovered from COVID-19. Both conserved end residues are part of each CDR3. The order of the fields is V gene, CDR3 length, clone size, J gene, D gene, CDR3 DNA, CDR3 protein. A D gene is named only where the DNA matches it firmly. A row's size may be missing; if present it is once, few, many or a size class.

TRBV28,15,few,TRBJ1-3,.,TGTGCCAGCAGTTTATTCAGGGTGGGTGGAAACACCATATATTTT,CASSLFRVGGNTIYF
TRBV3-1/TRBV3-2,16,.,TRBJ2-1,TRBD2,TGTGCCAGCACCTTAACCCCGGACGGCCCGGGGGGTGAGCAGTTCTTC,CASTLTPDGPGGEQFF
TRBV6-1,13,.,TRBJ1-5,.,TGTGCCAGCAGTGAAAATGGGCAGCAGCCCCAGCATTTT,CASSENGQQPQHF
TRBV27,14,.,TRBJ1-1,TRBD1,TGTGCCAGCAGTTTTCAGGGGGCTTTGACTGAAGCTTTCTTT,CASSFQGALTEAFF
TRBV29-1,11,.,TRBJ2-3,.,TGCAGCGCGAGACTAAGGGATACGCAGTATTTT,CSARLRDTQYF
TRBV6-5,15,once,TRBJ2-7,TRBD2,TGTGCCAGCAGTCCATGGGGACTAGCGGTCTACGAGCAGTACTTC,CASSPWGLAVYEQYF
TRBV5-5,16,.,TRBJ1-2,.,TGTGCCAGCAGCTTGGCCGCCAGGGCGCTTAACTATGGCTACACCTTC,CASSLAARALNYGYTF
TRBV7-2,14,.,TRBJ2-7,.,TGTGCCAGCAGGGGCTTGGCAGGCTCCTACGAGCAGTACTTC,CASRGLAGSYEQYF
TRBV18,16,.,TRBJ1-2,TRBD1,TGTGCCAGCTCACCAGATGGAACAGGGGGCGACTATGGCTACACCTTC,CASSPDGTGGDYGYTF
TRBV18,15,.,TRBJ1-1,TRBD1,TGTGCCAGCTCACAGGGACAGCAGCTAAACACTGAAGCTTTCTTT,CASSQGQQLNTEAFF
TRBV4-1,17,.,TRBJ1-6,.,TGCGCCAGCAGCCAAGAAGTTGAGGCCGGGGTCGGTTCACCCCTCCACTTT,CASSQEVEAGVGSPLHF
TRBV6-5,15,.,TRBJ1-2,TRBD1,TGTGCCAGCAGTCTCCAACAGGGGTTTGACTATGGCTACACCTTC,CASSLQQGFDYGYTF
TRBV12-3/TRBV12-4,13,.,TRBJ1-1,.,TGTGCCAGCAGTTTAGGGGGGGTCACTGAAGCTTTCTTT,CASSLGGVTEAFF
TRBV7-2,16,.,TRBJ1-5,TRBD1,TGTGCCAGCAGCTTAGCGTCCAGGGGGCAGGGTCAGCCCCAGCATTTT,CASSLASRGQGQPQHF
TRBV4-1,17,.,TRBJ2-7,TRBD2,TGCGCCAGCAGATTGAGGACTAGCGGGGAACTAAACCACGAGCAGTACTTC,CASRLRTSGELNHEQYF
TRBV11-2,14,.,TRBJ2-7,TRBD1,TGTGCCAGCAGCGCGGGACAGGGATACTACGAGCAGTACTTC,CASSAGQGYYEQYF
TRBV24-1,15,.,TRBJ2-7,.,TGTGCCACCAGTGACCCCAGCCGGGGGGCAAAAGAGCAGTACTTC,CATSDPSRGAKEQYF
TRBV3-1/TRBV3-2,14,.,TRBJ2-7,.,TGTGCCAGCAGCCAGGAGTTCTCAAGCTACGAGCAGTACTTC,CASSQEFSSYEQYF
TRBV5-1,15,.,TRBJ2-5,TRBD1,TGCGCCAGCAGCGGGCGGACAGGGTCAAGAGAGACCCAGTACTTC,CASSGRTGSRETQYF
TRBV9,15,.,TRBJ2-5,.,TGTGCCAGCAGCGTAGCTAACATCCAGGGGGAGACCCAGTACTTC,CASSVANIQGETQYF
TRBV7-9,18,.,TRBJ1-4,TRBD1,TGTGCCAGCAGCCCGATCACTTCAGGGGGCGGACACTTTGAAAAACTGTTTTTT,CASSPITSGGGHFEKLFF
TRBV29-1,13,once,TRBJ1-2,TRBD1,TGCAGCGTCTTTCCCGGGACAGATAAGGGTTACACCTTC,CSVFPGTDKGYTF
TRBV29-1,15,.,TRBJ1-2,TRBD1,TGCAGCGTTGAAAATCCTCCGGGACAGATCTATGGCTACACCTTC,CSVENPPGQIYGYTF
TRBV29-1,11,.,TRBJ2-7,.,TGCAGCGTTGGGGGCCTCTACGAGCAGTACTTC,CSVGGLYEQYF
TRBV27,12,.,TRBJ1-1,.,TGTGCCAGCCAGGGGCCCGGCACTGAAGCTTTCTTT,CASQGPGTEAFF
TRBV11-3,16,once,TRBJ2-1,TRBD1,TGTGCCAGCAGCCCAGGACTTGACAGGGGGGGGAATGAGCAGTTCTTC,CASSPGLDRGGNEQFF
TRBV18,16,.,TRBJ1-4,.,TGTGCCAGCTCACCAGAAACAGGTCCTTTTACGGAAAAACTGTTTTTT,CASSPETGPFTEKLFF
TRBV9,15,.,TRBJ1-4,.,TGTGCCAGCAGCGTATCCTGGCAGTCGAATGAAAAACTGTTTTTT,CASSVSWQSNEKLFF
TRBV10-3,13,.,TRBJ2-1,TRBD2,TGTGCCATTCAACCGGGACTAGCGGGAGAGCAGTTCTTC,CAIQPGLAGEQFF